These T cell receptor beta chains were read from a single sample in a study of cytomegalovirus exposure and HLA in healthy donors. Sequenced by immunoSEQ multiplex PCR; TCRdb stores in-frame clones only, minus some. The table lists around 190,000 clones, about 78% of them singletons, with under 3% in the top ten. Sequencing used PBMCs. The origin of the receptors is a woman aged 25-40 years in good health and CMV-seronegative. CDR3s include the opening cysteine and the closing phenylalanine or tryptophan. Fields, in order: D gene, clone size, V gene, J gene, CDR3 DNA, CDR3 protein. D genes are given only for firm matches. Size is omitted from some rows. Given values are once, few, many or a class for expanded clones.

TRBD1	.	TRBV28	TRBJ1-1	TGTGCCAGCAGTTCCTGGGACAGCGGCACTGAAGCTTTCTTT	CASSSWDSGTEAFF
TRBD1	.	TRBV18	TRBJ2-3	TGTGCCAGCTCACCACCAGGGGGCCAAGGGGATACGCAGTATTTT	CASSPPGGQGDTQYF
.	few	TRBV19	TRBJ2-6	TGTGCCAGTAGTGCGTGGGGCGGGGCCAACGTCCTGACTTTC	CASSAWGGANVLTF
.	.	TRBV19	TRBJ1-1	TGTGCCAGTAGTATCTCCAGGAACACTGAAGCTTTCTTT	CASSISRNTEAFF
TRBD1	.	TRBV7-9	TRBJ1-1	TGTGCCAGCAGTAAACAGGGGGTCACCACTGAAGCTTTCTTT	CASSKQGVTTEAFF
.	.	TRBV11-2	TRBJ2-3	TGTGCCAGCGGACCCCGCGGGGCAAGCACAGATACGCAGTATTTT	CASGPRGASTDTQYF
.	.	TRBV28	TRBJ2-7	TGTGCCAGCCGCAGTAGGGGGAACTACGAGCAGTACTTC	CASRSRGNYEQYF
.	.	TRBV6-1	TRBJ1-2	TGTGCCAGCAGTGAAGGGACAGAGTACTATGGCTACACCTTC	CASSEGTEYYGYTF
.	few	TRBV2	TRBJ2-1	TGTGCCAGCAGTGAAGCCCAGTTCTCCGACAATGAGCAGTTCTTC	CASSEAQFSDNEQFF
.	.	TRBV30	TRBJ2-5	TGTGCCTGGAGTGTAACGGGGTCCCCAAGGCGAGAGACCCAGTACTTC	CAWSVTGSPRRETQYF
.	once	TRBV5-1	TRBJ2-5	TGCGCCAGCAGCTTATTAGCCGGAGGAGAGACCCAGTACTTC	CASSLLAGGETQYF
TRBD1	.	TRBV27	TRBJ1-4	TGTGCCAGCAGTTCTAACAGGGGGCCTAATGAAAAACTGTTTTTT	CASSSNRGPNEKLFF
.	.	TRBV2	TRBJ1-2	TGTGCCAGCAGCCGTCGGGCAGTTGACTATGGCTACCCCTTC	CASSRRAVDYGYPF
TRBD2	.	TRBV7-9	TRBJ2-1	TGTGCCAGCAGGAGGACTAGCGGGGGTGAGCAGTTCTTC	CASRRTSGGEQFF
TRBD1	.	TRBV4-1	TRBJ2-7	TGCGCCAGCAGCCAAGGGACAGGGGGCTTCTGCGAGCAGTACTTC	CASSQGTGGFCEQYF